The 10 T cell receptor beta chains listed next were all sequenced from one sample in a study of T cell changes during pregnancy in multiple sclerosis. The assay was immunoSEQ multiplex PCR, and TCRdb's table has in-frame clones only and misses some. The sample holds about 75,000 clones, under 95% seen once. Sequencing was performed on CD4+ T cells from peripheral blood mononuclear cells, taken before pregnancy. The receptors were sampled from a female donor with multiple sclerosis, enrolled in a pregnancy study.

The DNA of the CDR3 is TGTGCCAGCAGTTCCGACAGGGAGGCTGAAGCTTTCTTT. As protein: CASSSDREAEAFF. The chain carries TRBV6-6 and TRBJ1-1; 7 positions match TRBD1. Per the germline V gene, CDR1 is MNHNY and CDR2 is SVGAGI (reference sequence). The CDR3 totals 13 residues. Losses at the gene ends were 4 bases for V and 6 bases for J; bases not matched to a gene: 5.

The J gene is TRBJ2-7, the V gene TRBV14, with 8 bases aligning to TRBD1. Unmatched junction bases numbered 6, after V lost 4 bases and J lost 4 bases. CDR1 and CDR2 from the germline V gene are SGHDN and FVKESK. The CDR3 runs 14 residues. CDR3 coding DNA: TGTGCCAGCAGCCTCAGACAGGGGTATTACGAGCAGTACTTC. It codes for CASSLRQGYYEQYF.

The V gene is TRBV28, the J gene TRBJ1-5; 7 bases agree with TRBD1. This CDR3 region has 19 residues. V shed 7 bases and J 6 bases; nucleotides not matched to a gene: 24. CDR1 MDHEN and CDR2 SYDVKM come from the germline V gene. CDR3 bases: TGTGCCAGCACCTTTGGGGGCCGAGGGCAGGGGGTGGGCGGTCAGCCCCAGCATTTT. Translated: CASTFGGRGQGVGGQPQHF. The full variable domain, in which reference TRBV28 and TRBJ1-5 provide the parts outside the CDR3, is DVKVTQSSRYLVKRTGEKVFLECVQDMDHENMFWYRQDPGLGLRLIYFSYDVKMKEKGDIPEGYSVSREKKERFSLILESASTNQTSMYLCASTFGGRGQGVGGQPQHFGDGTRLSIL.

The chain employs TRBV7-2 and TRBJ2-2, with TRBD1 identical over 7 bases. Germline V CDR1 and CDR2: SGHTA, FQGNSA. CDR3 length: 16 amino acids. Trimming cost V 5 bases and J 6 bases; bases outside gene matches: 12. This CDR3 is CASSTRQGLGSGELFF. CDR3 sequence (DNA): TGTGCCAGCAGCACCCGACAGGGTTTAGGGTCCGGGGAGCTGTTTTTT.

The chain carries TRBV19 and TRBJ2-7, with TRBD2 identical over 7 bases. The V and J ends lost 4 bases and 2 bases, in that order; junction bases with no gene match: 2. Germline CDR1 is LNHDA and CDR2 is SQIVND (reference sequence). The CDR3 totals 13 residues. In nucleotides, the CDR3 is TGTGCCAGTAGTAGCGGGACTACCTACGAGCAGTACTTC. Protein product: CASSSGTTYEQYF.

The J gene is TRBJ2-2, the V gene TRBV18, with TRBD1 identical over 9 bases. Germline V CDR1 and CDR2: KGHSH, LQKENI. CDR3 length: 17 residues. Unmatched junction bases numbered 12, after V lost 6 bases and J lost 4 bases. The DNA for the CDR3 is TGTGCCAGCTCCCAACTCCCCGGGACAGGGTCCACCGGGGAGCTGTTTTTT. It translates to CASSQLPGTGSTGELFF.

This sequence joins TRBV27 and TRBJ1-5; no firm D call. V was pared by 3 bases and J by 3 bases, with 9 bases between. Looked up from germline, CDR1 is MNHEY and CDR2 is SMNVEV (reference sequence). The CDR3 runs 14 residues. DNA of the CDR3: TGTGCCAGCAGTTTTTTGGGCGACAATCAGCCCCAGCATTTT. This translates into CASSFLGDNQPQHF.

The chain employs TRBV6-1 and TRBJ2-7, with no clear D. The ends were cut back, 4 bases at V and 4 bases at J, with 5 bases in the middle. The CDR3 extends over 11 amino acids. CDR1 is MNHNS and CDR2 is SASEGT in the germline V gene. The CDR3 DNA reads TGTGCCAGCAGTGCCCTTTACGAGCAGTACTTC. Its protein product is CASSALYEQYF.

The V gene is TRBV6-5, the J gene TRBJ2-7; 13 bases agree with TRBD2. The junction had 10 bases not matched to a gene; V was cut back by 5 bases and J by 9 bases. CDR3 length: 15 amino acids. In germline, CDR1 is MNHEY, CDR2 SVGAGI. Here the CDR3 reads CASSQRTSGSGGQYF. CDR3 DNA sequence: TGTGCCAGCAGTCAAAGGACTAGCGGGAGTGGAGGGCAGTACTTC.

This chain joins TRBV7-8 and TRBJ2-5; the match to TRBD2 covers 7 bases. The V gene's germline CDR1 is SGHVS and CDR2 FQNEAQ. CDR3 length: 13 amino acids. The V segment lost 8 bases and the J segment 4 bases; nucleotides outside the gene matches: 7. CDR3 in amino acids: CASEGGRGETQYF. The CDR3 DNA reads TGTGCCAGCGAGGGCGGGAGAGGAGAGACCCAGTACTTC.